A selection of T cell receptor beta chains follows, all from one sample in a study of blood T cell repertoires in COVID-19. Here immunoSEQ multiplex PCR was the method, and the copy in TCRdb shows in-frame clones only, minus some. Of about 110,000 clones listed, 84% are singletons. Sample: peripheral blood. The receptors derive from a woman between 50 and 59 years old with acute or convalescent COVID-19. Both conserved end residues are part of each CDR3. D genes are given only for firm matches. Size values are once, few and many counts, or a class for expanded clones, and some rows have none.

TRBJ1-4 | . | . | TRBV5-1 | CASSLFQAGEKLFF
TRBJ1-2 | . | TRBD1 | TRBV6-5 | CASSTYSGTVTF
TRBJ2-1 | . | TRBD2 | TRBV10-2 | CASSDLAGSYNEQFF
TRBJ1-2 | . | TRBD1 | TRBV27 | CASRDPTGAGYYGYTF
TRBJ2-3 | . | TRBD2 | TRBV4-1 | CASSQERAGFTDTQYF
TRBJ2-7 | once | TRBD1 | TRBV29-1 | CSVARNPRDRPSYEQYF
TRBJ1-2 | . | . | TRBV19 | CASSTPFTGYGYTF
TRBJ2-5 | . | TRBD2 | TRBV18 | CASSGRDEETQYF
TRBJ1-1 | . | . | TRBV7-9 | CASSNDILNREAFF
TRBJ1-1 | once | . | TRBV2 | CASSVQLNTEAFF
TRBJ1-6 | . | TRBD1 | TRBV5-1 | CASSPDRGVNSPLHF
TRBJ1-1 | . | . | TRBV5-1 | CASSRGWEPGTEAFF
TRBJ1-4 | . | TRBD1 | TRBV27 | CASSLTGGGEKLFF
TRBJ1-5 | . | TRBD1 | TRBV9 | CATGTETSNQPQHF
TRBJ1-1 | . | . | TRBV5-5 | CASSPRSGRLEAFF
TRBJ1-1 | . | TRBD1 | TRBV5-1 | CASRPPGTENTEAFF
TRBJ2-6 | once | . | TRBV19 | CASSRPTDSGANVLTF
TRBJ2-2 | . | TRBD1 | TRBV27 | CASRRTGSNTGELFF
TRBJ1-2 | few | . | TRBV28 | CASSFEVRGGYTF
TRBJ1-6 | once | TRBD1 | TRBV2 | CASRATGTNSPLHF
TRBJ1-3 | . | . | TRBV30 | CAWRAGNSGNTIYF
TRBJ1-2 | few | TRBD1 | TRBV28 | CASREYRGIAYGYTF
TRBJ1-2 | . | . | TRBV4-1 | CASSQEWGQYYGYTF
TRBJ2-6 | . | . | TRBV5-5 | CASASPGANVLTF
TRBJ1-1 | . | TRBD1 | TRBV7-9 | CASSLGQGNTEAFF
TRBJ1-2 | . | . | TRBV27 | CASSFRAGGEGYTF
TRBJ1-2 | . | . | TRBV24-1 | CARPRRLTYGYTF
TRBJ1-1 | . | TRBD1 | TRBV7-6 | CASSLAQGATEAFF
TRBJ2-1 | . | . | TRBV19 | CASSTYTGNEQFF
TRBJ1-6 | . | . | TRBV7-2 | CASSPQVEGSSPLHF
TRBJ1-3 | . | . | TRBV9 | CASSKSSGNTIYF
TRBJ2-1 | . | . | TRBV19 | CASSIDWATNEQFF
TRBJ1-3 | . | . | TRBV10-3 | CASTGTQSGNTIYF
TRBJ1-5 | . | . | TRBV10-3 | CAISGEGGQPQHF
TRBJ2-7 | once | TRBD1 | TRBV9 | CASSADRGLGEQYF
TRBJ2-3 | . | . | TRBV5-1 | CASSLNPGTDTQYF
TRBJ1-2 | . | . | TRBV12-2 | CASRSGGERTGILSGGYTF
TRBJ1-5 | once | TRBD1 | TRBV30 | CAWSVKVSRGRINQPQHF
TRBJ1-4 | . | TRBD1 | TRBV3-1/TRBV3-2 | CASSRSRTGGEKLFF
TRBJ1-1 | . | . | TRBV6-5 | CASSYVEAGVRTEAFF
TRBJ2-1 | . | . | TRBV12-3/TRBV12-4 | CASSFNRDTEQFF
TRBJ1-2 | . | TRBD1 | TRBV24-1 | CATSDSRQGYGYTF
TRBJ2-1 | . | . | TRBV19 | CASSYFLSETSYNEQFF
TRBJ1-2 | . | . | TRBV7-3 | CASSPTQVDYGYTF
TRBJ1-4 | . | TRBD1 | TRBV5-5 | CASSFLTGATNEKLFF
TRBJ2-4 | . | TRBD1 | TRBV6-5 | CASSYQQGAVQYF
TRBJ1-2 | . | . | TRBV5-1 | CASSLGGAEVYGYTF
TRBJ2-3 | . | TRBD2 | TRBV7-3 | CASSIAGGTDTQYF
TRBJ2-1 | . | . | TRBV7-9 | CASSLKKFGRAGVNEQFF
TRBJ2-1 | . | . | TRBV6-5 | CASSYTPADEQFF
TRBJ2-1 | . | TRBD1 | TRBV5-1 | CASRTGPNNEQFF
TRBJ2-1 | . | . | TRBV11-2 | CASSAFGVQFF
TRBJ1-6 | . | TRBD1 | TRBV5-1 | CASSLDRGGSPLHF